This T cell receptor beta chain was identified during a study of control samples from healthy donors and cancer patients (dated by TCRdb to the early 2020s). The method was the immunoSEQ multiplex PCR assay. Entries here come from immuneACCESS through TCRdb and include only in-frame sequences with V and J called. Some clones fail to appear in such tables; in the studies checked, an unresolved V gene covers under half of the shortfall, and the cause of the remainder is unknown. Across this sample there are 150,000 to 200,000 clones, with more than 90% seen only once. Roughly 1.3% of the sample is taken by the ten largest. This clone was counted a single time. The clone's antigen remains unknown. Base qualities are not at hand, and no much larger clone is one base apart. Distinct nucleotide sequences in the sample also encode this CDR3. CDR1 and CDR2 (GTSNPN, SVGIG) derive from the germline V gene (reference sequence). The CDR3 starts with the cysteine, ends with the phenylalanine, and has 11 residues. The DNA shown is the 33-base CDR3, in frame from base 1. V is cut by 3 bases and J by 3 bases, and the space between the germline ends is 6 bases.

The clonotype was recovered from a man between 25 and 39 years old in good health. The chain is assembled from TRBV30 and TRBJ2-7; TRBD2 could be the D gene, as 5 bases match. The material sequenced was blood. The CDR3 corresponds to CAWSGVYEQYF. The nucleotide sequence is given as TGTGCCTGGAGCGGGGTCTACGAGCAGTACTTC. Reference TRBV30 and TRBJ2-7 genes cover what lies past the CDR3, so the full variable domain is SQTIHQWPATLVQPVGSPLSLECTVEGTSNPNLYWYRQAAGRGLQLLFYSVGIGQISSEVPQNLSASRPQDRQFILSSKKLLLSDSGFYLCAWSGVYEQYFGPGTRLTVT.